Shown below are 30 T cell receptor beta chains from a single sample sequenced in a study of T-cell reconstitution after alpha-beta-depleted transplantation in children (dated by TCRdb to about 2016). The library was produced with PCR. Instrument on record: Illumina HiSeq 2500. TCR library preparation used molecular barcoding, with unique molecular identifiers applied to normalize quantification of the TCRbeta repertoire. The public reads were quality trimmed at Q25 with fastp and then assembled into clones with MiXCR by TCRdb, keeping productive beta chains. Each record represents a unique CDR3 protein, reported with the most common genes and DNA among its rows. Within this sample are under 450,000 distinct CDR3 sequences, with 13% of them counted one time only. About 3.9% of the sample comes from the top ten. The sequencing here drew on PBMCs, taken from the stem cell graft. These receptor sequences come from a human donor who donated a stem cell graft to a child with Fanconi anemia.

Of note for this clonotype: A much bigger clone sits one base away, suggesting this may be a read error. CDR3 coding DNA: TGTGCCAGCAGCTCCATACCTGGGGCCAACGTCCTGACTTTC. Translated, it gives CASSSIPGANVLTF. This chain links TRBV11-2 with TRBJ2-6; D gene ambiguous. This CDR3 spans 14 amino acids. Germline V gene data show CDR1 as SGHAT and CDR2 as FQNNGV. Trimming shortened V by 4 bases and J by 2 bases, and 6 bases separated the two germline ends.

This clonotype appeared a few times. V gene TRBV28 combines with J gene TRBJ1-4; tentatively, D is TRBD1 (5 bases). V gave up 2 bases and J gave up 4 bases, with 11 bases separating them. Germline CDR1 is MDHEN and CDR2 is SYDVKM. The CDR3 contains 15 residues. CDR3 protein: CASSLPTEINEKLFF. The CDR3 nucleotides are TGTGCCAGCAGTTTACCGACAGAGATTAATGAAAAACTGTTTTTT.

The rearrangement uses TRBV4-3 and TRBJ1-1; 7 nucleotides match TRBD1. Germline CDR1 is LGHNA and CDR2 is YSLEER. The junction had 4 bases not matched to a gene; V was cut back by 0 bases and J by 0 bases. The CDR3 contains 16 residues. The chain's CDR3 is CASSQEWGQMNTEAFF. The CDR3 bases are TGCGCCAGCAGCCAAGAGTGGGGACAGATGAACACTGAAGCTTTCTTT.

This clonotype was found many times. CDR3 sequence reads: CASSLAGTDRYEQYV. As DNA, the CDR3 is TGTGCCAGCAGCTTAGCCGGGACCGACCGCTACGAGCAGTACGTC. The gene calls are TRBV7-4 and TRBJ2-7; the D call may be TRBD1 or TRBD2 (5 bases each). This CDR3 is built from 15 residues. The germline CDR1 and CDR2 sequences are SGHVT and SQSDAQ. V dropped 0 bases and J dropped 3 bases, with 12 bases sitting between them.

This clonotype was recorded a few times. The chain's CDR3 is CASSAGGRNYGYTF. The CDR3 region has the DNA TGTGCCAGCTCGGCGGGGGGCCGTAACTATGGCTACACCTTC. This sequence joins TRBV7-2 and TRBJ1-2; TRBD1 is a possible D gene (6 bases). CDR1 and CDR2 from the germline V gene are SGHTA and FQGNSA. The CDR3 sequence is 14 residues long. V was pared by 8 bases and J by 1 base, with 14 bases between.

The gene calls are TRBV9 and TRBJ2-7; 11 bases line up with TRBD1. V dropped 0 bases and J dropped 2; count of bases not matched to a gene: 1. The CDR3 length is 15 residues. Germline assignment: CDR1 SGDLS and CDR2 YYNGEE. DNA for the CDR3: TGTGCCAGCAGCGTAGAGGGACAGGGGGCCTACGAGCAGTACTTC. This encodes CASSVEGQGAYEQYF.

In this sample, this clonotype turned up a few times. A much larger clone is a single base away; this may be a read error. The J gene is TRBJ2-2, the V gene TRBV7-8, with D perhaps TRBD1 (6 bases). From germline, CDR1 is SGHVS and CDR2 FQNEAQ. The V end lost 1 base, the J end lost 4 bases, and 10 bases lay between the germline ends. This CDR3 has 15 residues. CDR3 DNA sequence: TGTGCCAGCAGCTTAGACAGGGCGAGCACCGGGGAGCTGTTTTTT. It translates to CASSLDRASTGELFF.

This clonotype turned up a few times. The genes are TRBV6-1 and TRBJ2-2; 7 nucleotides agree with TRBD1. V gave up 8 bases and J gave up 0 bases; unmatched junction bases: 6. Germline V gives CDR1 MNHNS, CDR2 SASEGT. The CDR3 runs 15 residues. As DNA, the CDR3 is TGTGCCAGCTTCCGGGACAGAGCGAACACCGGGGAGCTGTTTTTT. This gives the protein CASFRDRANTGELFF.

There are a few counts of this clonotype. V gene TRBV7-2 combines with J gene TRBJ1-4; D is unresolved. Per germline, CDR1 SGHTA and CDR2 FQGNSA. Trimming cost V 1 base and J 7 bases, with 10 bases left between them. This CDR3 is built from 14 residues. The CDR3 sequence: CASSLVGSSEKLFF. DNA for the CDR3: TGTGCCAGCAGCTTAGTGGGCAGCTCTGAAAAACTGTTTTTT.

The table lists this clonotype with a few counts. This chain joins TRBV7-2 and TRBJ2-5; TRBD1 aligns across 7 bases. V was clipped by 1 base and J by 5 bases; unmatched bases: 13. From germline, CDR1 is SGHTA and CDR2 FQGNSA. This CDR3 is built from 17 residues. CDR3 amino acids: CASSLVGGVLPRETQYF. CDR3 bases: TGTGCCAGCAGCTTAGTAGGGGGCGTACTCCCGAGGGAGACCCAGTACTTC.

CDR3 in DNA: TGCAGCGTTCCAGACAGGAACACCGGGGAGCTGTTTTTT. Translated: CSVPDRNTGELFF. The chain couples TRBV29-1 to TRBJ2-2; the D gene is possibly TRBD1 (5 bases). The CDR3 is made up of 13 amino acids. Germline CDR1 is SQVTM and CDR2 is ANQGSEA. Trimming removed 5 bases from V and 1 base from J, with 8 bases in between.

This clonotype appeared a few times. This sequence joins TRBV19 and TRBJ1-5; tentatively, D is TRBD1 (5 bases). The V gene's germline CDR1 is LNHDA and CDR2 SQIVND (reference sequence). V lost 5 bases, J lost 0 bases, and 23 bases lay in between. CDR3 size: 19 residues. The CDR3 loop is CASSSETVFSTYSNQPQHF. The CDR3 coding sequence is TGTGCCAGTAGTTCAGAGACAGTCTTCTCGACGTATAGCAATCAGCCCCAGCATTTT.

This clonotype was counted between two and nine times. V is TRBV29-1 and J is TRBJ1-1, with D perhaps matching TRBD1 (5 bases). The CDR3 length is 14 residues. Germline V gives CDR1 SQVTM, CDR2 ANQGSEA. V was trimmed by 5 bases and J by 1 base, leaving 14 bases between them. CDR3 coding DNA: TGCAGCGTTCACGCAGGGTGGGCGAACACTGAAGCTTTCTTT. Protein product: CSVHAGWANTEAFF.

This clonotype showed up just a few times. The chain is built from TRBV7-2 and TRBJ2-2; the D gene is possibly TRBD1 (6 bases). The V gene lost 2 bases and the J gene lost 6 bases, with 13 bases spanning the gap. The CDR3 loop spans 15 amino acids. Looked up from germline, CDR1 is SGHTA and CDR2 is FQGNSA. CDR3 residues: CASSLTGSSAGELFF. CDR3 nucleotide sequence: TGTGCCAGCAGCTTAACAGGGAGTAGCGCCGGGGAGCTGTTTTTT. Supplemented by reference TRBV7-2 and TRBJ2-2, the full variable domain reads GAGVSQSPSNKVTEKGKDVELRCDPISGHTALYWYRQSLGQGLEFLIYFQGNSAPDKSGLPSDRFSAERTGGSVSTLTIQRTQQEDSAVYLCASSLTGSSAGELFFGEGSRLTVL.

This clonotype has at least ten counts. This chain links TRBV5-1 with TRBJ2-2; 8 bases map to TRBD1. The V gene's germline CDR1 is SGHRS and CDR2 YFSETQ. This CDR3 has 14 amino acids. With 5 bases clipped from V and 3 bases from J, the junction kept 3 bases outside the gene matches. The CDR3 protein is CASSPQGDTGELFF. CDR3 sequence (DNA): TGCGCCAGCAGTCCACAGGGGGACACCGGGGAGCTGTTTTTT.

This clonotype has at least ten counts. The CDR3 DNA sequence: TGTGCCAGCAGCCCCACAGGGGTTAATCAGCCCCAGCATTTT. Its protein is CASSPTGVNQPQHF. The J gene is TRBJ1-5, the V gene TRBV6-2 or TRBV6-3, with TRBD1 matching 7 bases. CDR1 is MNHEY and CDR2 is SVGEGT in the germline V gene. This CDR3 spans 14 amino acids. V shed 6 bases and J 4 bases; nucleotides not matched to a gene: 6.

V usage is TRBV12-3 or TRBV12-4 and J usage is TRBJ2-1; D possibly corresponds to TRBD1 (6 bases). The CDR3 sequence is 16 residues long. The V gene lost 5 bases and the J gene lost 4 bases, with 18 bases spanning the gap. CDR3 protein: CASSGPTGPYYNEQFF. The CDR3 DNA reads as TGTGCCAGCAGTGGACCGACAGGCCCCTATTACAATGAGCAGTTCTTC.

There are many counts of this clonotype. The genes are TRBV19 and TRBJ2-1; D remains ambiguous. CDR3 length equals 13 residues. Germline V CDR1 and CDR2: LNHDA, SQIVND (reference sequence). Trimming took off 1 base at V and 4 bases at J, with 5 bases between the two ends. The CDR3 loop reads CASSIAEYNEQFF. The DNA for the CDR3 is TGTGCCAGTAGTATAGCTGAATACAATGAGCAGTTCTTC.

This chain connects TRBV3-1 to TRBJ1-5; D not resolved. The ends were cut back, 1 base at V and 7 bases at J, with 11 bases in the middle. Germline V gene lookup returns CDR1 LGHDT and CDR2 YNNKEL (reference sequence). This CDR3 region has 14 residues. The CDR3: CASSQVLGRQPQHF. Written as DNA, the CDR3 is TGTGCCAGCAGCCAAGTTTTAGGGAGACAGCCCCAGCATTTT.

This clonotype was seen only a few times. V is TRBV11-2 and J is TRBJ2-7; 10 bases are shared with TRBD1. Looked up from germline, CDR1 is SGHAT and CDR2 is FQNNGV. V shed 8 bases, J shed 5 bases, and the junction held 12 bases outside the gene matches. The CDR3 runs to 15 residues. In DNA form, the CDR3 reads TGTGCCAGCGGACAGGGGGGTGGAACTTCAAACGAGCAGTACTTC. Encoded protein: CASGQGGGTSNEQYF.

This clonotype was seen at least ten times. The CDR3 loop is CASSPGQVYGYTF. DNA of the CDR3: TGTGCCAGCAGCCCAGGACAGGTATATGGCTACACCTTC. The chain joins TRBV7-2 to TRBJ1-2; 7 bases are a match to TRBD1. Germline CDR1 reads SGHTA; CDR2 reads FQGNSA. The CDR3 covers 13 residues. Trimming at V came to 5 bases and at J to 5 bases, leaving 5 bases not matched to a gene.

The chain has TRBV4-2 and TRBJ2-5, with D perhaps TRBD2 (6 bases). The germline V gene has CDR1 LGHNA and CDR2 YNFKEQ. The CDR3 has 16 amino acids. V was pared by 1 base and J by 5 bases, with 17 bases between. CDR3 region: CASSQALSGPRETQYF. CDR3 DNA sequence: TGTGCCAGCAGCCAAGCGTTAAGCGGGCCGAGGGAGACCCAGTACTTC.

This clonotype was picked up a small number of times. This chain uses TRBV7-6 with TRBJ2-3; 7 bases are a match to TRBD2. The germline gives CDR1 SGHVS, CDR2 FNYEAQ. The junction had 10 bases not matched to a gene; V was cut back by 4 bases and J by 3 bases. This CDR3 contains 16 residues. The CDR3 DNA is TGTGCCAGCAGCTCCCAACTGAGCGGGGCTACAGATACGCAGTATTTT. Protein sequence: CASSSQLSGATDTQYF. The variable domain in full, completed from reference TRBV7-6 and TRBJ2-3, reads GAGVSQSPRYKVTKRGQDVALRCDPISGHVSLYWYRQALGQGPEFLTYFNYEAQQDKSGLPNDRFSAERPEGSISTLTIQRTEQRDSAMYRCASSSQLSGATDTQYFGPGTRLTVL.

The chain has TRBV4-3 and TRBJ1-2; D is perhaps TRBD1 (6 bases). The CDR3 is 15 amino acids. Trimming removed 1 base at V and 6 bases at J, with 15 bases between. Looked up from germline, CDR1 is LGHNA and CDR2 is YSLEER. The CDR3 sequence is CASSQVRTDQHGYTF. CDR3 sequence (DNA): TGCGCCAGCAGCCAAGTTCGGACAGACCAACATGGCTACACCTTC.

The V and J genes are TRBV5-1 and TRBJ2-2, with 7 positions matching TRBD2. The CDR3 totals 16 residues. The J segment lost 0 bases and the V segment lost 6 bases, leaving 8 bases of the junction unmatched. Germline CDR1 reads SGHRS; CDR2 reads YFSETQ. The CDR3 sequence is CASTSGAGANTGELFF. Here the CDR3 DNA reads TGCGCCAGCACCTCCGGGGCGGGGGCGAACACCGGGGAGCTGTTTTTT.

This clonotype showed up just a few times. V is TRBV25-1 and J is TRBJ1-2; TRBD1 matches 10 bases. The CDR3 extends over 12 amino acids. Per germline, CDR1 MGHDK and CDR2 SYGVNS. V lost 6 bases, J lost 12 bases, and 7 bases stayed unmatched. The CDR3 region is CASRGTGASDTF. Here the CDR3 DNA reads TGTGCCAGCAGAGGGACAGGGGCCTCCGACACCTTC.

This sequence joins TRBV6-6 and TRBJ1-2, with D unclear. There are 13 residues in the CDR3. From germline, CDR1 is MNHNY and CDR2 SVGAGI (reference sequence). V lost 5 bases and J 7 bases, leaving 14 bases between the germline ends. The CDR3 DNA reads TGTGCCAGCAGTATCTTGACGGGCCCTGGCTACACCTTC. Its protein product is CASSILTGPGYTF.

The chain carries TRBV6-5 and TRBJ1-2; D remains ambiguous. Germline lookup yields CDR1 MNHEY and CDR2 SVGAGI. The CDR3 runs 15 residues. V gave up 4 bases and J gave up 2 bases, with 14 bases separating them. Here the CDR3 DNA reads TGTGCCAGCAGTTTATTAGCCCTACGAAACTATGGCTACACCTTC. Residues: CASSLLALRNYGYTF.

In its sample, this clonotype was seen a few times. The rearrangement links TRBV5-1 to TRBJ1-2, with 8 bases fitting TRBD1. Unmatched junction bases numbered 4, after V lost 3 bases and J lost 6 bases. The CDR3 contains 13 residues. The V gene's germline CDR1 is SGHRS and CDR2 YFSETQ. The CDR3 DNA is TGCGCCAGCAGCTCGACAGGGGTGGATGGCTACACCTTC. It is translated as CASSSTGVDGYTF.

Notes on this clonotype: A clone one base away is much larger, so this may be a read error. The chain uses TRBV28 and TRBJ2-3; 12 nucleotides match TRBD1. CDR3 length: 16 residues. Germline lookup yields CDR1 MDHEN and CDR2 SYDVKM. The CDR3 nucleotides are TGTGTCAGCAGCATGGGACAGGGGGCCTTCACAGATACGCAGTATTTT. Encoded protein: CVSSMGQGAFTDTQYF. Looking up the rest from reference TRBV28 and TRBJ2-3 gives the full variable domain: DVKVTQSSRYLVKRTGEKVFLECVQDMDHENMFWYRQDPGLGLRLIYFSYDVKMKEKGDIPEGYSVSREKKERFSLILESASTNQTSMYLCVSSMGQGAFTDTQYFGPGTRLTVL.